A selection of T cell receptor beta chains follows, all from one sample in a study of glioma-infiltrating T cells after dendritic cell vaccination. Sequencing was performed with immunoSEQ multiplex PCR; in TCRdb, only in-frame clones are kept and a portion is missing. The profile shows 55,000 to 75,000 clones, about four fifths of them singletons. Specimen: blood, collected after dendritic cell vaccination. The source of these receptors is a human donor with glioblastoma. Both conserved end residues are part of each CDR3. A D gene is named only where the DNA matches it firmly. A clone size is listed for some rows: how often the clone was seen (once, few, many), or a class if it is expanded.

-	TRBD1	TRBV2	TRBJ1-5	CASHLTGEGQPQHF	TGTGCCAGCCACCTGACAGGGGAAGGCCAGCCCCAGCATTTT
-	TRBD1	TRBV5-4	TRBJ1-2	CASSLTGGARGYTF	TGTGCCAGCAGCTTGACAGGGGGCGCAAGGGGCTACACCTTC
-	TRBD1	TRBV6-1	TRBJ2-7	CASSGQGWFEQYF	TGTGCCAGCTCAGGACAGGGGTGGTTCGAGCAGTACTTC
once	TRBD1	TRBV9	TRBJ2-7	CASSLAGQGNPTEQYF	TGTGCCAGCAGCTTAGCAGGACAGGGCAATCCCACCGAGCAGTACTTC
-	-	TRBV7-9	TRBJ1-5	CASSLVGNQPQHF	TGTGCCAGCAGCTTAGTCGGGAATCAGCCCCAGCATTTT
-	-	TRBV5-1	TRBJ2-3	CASSFSTDTQYF	TGCGCCAGCAGCTTCTCCACAGATACGCAGTATTTT
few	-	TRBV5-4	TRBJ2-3	CASSREISATDTQYF	TGTGCCAGCAGCCGGGAGATTAGTGCCACAGATACGCAGTATTTT
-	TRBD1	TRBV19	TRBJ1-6	CASSTGTGGSPLHF	TGTGCCAGTAGTACCGGGACAGGGGGGTCACCCCTCCACTTT
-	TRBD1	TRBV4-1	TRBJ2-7	CASSQVVRGLGEQYF	TGCGCCAGCAGCCAAGTCGTCAGGGGGCTTGGTGAGCAGTACTTC
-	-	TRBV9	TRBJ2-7	CASSVGITETYEQYF	TGTGCCAGCAGCGTCGGGATCACCGAGACCTACGAGCAGTACTTC
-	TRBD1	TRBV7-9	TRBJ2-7	CASSLAPGTGGYEQYF	TGTGCCAGCAGCTTAGCGCCCGGGACAGGGGGCTACGAGCAGTACTTC
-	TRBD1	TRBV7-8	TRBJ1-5	CASSLPGRSGGLNQPQHF	TGTGCCAGCAGCTTACCTGGACGGTCAGGGGGCCTCAATCAGCCCCAGCATTTT
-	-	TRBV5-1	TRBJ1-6	CASSLGPRSYNSPLHF	TGCGCCAGCAGCTTGGGTCCTCGCTCCTATAATTCACCCCTCCACTTT
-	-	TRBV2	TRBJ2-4	CASKSGFGQGTKNIQYF	TGTGCCAGCAAGAGTGGGTTTGGCCAGGGGACCAAAAACATTCAGTACTTC
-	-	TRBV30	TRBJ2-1	CAWIGDEQFF	TGTGCCTGGATCGGTGATGAGCAGTTCTTC
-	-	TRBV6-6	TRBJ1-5	CASVTGTGQPQHF	TGTGCCAGCGTGACGGGAACCGGTCAGCCCCAGCATTTT
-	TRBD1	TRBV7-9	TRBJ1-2	CASSFGQGAYGYTF	TGTGCCAGCAGTTTTGGACAGGGGGCCTATGGCTACACCTTC
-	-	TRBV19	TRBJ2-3	CASSRIPTDTQYF	TGTGCCAGTTCGCGGATTCCCACAGATACGCAGTATTTT
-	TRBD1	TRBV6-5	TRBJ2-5	CASSYSGQQETQYF	TGTGCCAGCAGTTACTCGGGACAGCAAGAGACCCAGTACTTC
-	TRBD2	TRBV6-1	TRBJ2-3	CASSGLGLGEDTQYF	TGTGCCAGCAGTGGATTGGGACTAGGCGAAGATACGCAGTATTTT
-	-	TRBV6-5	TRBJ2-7	CASSYGGGAEQYF	TGTGCCAGCAGTTACGGAGGGGGGGCCGAGCAGTACTTC
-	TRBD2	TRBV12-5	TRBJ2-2	CASGVGTSTGELFF	TGTGCTAGTGGGGTGGGGACTAGCACCGGGGAGCTGTTTTTT
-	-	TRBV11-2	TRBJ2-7	CASSLGDRREQYF	TGTGCCAGCAGCTTAGGAGACAGGCGCGAGCAGTACTTC
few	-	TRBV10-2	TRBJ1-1	CASSRDTYTEAFF	TGCGCCAGCAGCAGGGACACTTACACTGAAGCTTTCTTT
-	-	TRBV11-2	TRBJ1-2	CASSPGYNYGYTF	TGTGCCAGCAGCCCAGGATATAACTATGGCTACACCTTC
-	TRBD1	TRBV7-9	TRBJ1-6	CASSTGQGQPLHF	TGTGCCAGCAGCACCGGACAGGGACAACCCCTCCACTTT
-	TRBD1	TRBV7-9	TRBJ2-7	CASTRSQGNYEQYF	TGTGCCAGCACCAGGTCACAGGGGAACTACGAGCAGTACTTC
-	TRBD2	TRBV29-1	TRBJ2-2	CSVTVGGDGSTGELFF	TGCAGCGTAACAGTCGGGGGGGATGGAAGCACCGGGGAGCTGTTTTTT
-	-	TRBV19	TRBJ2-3	CASRVTDTQYF	TGTGCCAGCAGGGTAACAGATACGCAGTATTTT
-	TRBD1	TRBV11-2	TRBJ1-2	CASSSTGVGDGYTF	TGTGCCAGCAGCTCGACAGGGGTGGGAGATGGCTACACCTTC
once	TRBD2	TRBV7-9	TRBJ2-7	CASSLALAGEYEQYF	TGTGCCAGCAGCTTAGCCCTAGCGGGGGAGTACGAGCAGTACTTC
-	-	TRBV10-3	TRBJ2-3	CAISESLAQTHF	TGTGCCATCAGTGAGTCGTTAGCCCAAACCCATTTT
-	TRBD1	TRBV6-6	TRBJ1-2	CASRLTGTGSDYGYTF	TGTGCCAGCAGACTAACCGGGACAGGGTCTGACTATGGCTACACCTTC
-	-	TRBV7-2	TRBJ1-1	CASSPPPDTEAFF	TGTGCCAGCAGCCCTCCGCCGGACACTGAAGCTTTCTTT
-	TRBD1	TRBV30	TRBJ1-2	CAWTPDRGNYGYTF	TGTGCCTGGACCCCTGACAGGGGGAACTATGGCTACACCTTC
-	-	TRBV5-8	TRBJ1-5	CASSLYGNQPQHF	TGTGCCAGCAGTCTATACGGCAATCAGCCCCAGCATTTT
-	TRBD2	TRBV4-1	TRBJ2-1	CASSQRTSGGAANEQFF	TGCGCCAGCAGCCAAAGGACTAGCGGGGGGGCGGCCAATGAGCAGTTCTTC